This record looks at one T cell receptor beta chain sequence and its context. Its antigen is still unknown. This sample was included in a study of OX40 agonist ivuxolimab in advanced cancers. Study-level background: Patients were treated with ivuxolimab, an agonistic anti-OX40 (CD134) antibody. Each dose-escalation patient presented with hepatocellular carcinoma, melanoma, renal cell or head and neck cancer.

Data came from immunoSEQ multiplex PCR; TCRdb stores just in-frame clones and leaves some out. Counted here are 80,000 to 95,000 clones, over 75% occurring once; the ten biggest clones make up 0.72%. The study's findings and limits: The study observed clonal expansion of CD4+ and CD8+ blood T cells by week 6 at 0.1 to 3.0 mg/kg. Some of the nonresponding patients also showed low levels of normalized T-cell clonal expansion.

The CDR3 loop spans 16 amino acids. Germline V gene data show CDR1 as MRHNA and CDR2 as SNTAGT. Trimming removed 3 bases from V and 2 bases from J, with 15 bases in between. The genes are TRBV6-4 and TRBJ2-3; the D is unclear. The sequencing used CD4+ or CD8+ T cells sorted from blood, collected in a trial of the OX40 agonist ivuxolimab. The clonotype originates from an adult with an advanced solid tumor such as melanoma, head and neck, liver or kidney cancer. CDR3 DNA sequence: TGTGCCAGCAGTGATATGGGCGGTTTTTCCACAGATACGCAGTATTTT. Its translation: CASSDMGGFSTDTQYF.